This TCR beta chain is drawn from a study of control samples from healthy donors and cancer patients. The V gene end was trimmed by 4 bases and the J gene end by 2 bases; junction bases not matched to a gene: 6. This CDR3 spans 16 amino acids. CDR1 SEHNR and CDR2 FQNEAQ come from the germline V gene (reference sequence). Libraries were prepared by immunoSEQ multiplex PCR; TCRdb keeps only in-frame clonotypes and omits some of them. Of about 130,000 clones listed, about 94% are singletons. This clonotype was obtained from a man between 25 and 39 years old in good health. The V gene is TRBV7-9, the J gene TRBJ2-3; 10 bases agree with TRBD1. The sample comprised blood. The CDR3: CASSSPDRGYTDTQYF. Here the CDR3 DNA reads TGTGCCAGCAGCTCCCCGGACAGGGGGTACACAGATACGCAGTATTTT.